This TCR beta chain was recorded in a study of control samples from healthy donors and cancer patients. Data came from immunoSEQ multiplex PCR; TCRdb stores just in-frame clones and leaves some out. The data contain 140,000 or so clones, 85% to 95% of them seen just once; the ten biggest clones take up more than 13%. Unmatched junction bases numbered 5, after V lost 3 bases and J lost 7 bases. This CDR3 comprises 14 residues. Germline lookup yields CDR1 KGHDR and CDR2 SFDVKD. The rearrangement uses TRBV24-1 and TRBJ2-5; 9 positions match TRBD1. The sequencing input was PBMCs. This TCR came from a man aged 55 to 70 with colorectal cancer. CDR3 region: CATSDRRDRATQYF. CDR3 DNA: TGTGCCACCAGTGATAGGAGGGACAGGGCGACCCAGTACTTC.